The clone carrying this T cell receptor beta chain was counted at least ten times. V shed 0 bases and J shed 0 bases, with 11 bases lying between them. The germline gives CDR1 DFQATT, CDR2 SNEGSKA (reference sequence). The CDR3 is 16 amino acids. The data belong to a study of T cells in Graves' hyperthyroidism and ophthalmopathy. TCR beta CDR3 regions were amplified from RNA. A first-round RT-PCR of the TCR CDR3 used the HTBI primer set. One entry per CDR3 protein results from TCRdb running MiXCR on the multiplex PCR reads. This table holds over 200,000 distinct CDR3 sequences, about 18% found once. The PBMCs were sourced from fresh peripheral blood (more than 8.5 ml).

This sequence joins TRBV20-1 and TRBJ2-2; D is possibly TRBD1 (6 bases). The clonotype originates from a middle-aged man with Graves' hyperthyroidism. Sequenced material: blood. As DNA, the CDR3 is TGCAGTGCTAGAGACGACAGGTTCGCGAACACCGGGGAGCTGTTTTTT. It is translated as CSARDDRFANTGELFF.